Shown below are 19 T cell receptor beta chains from a single sample sequenced in a study of blood T cell repertoires in COVID-19. Sequencing used immunoSEQ multiplex PCR; TCRdb keeps in-frame clones, though not all of them. The sample lists tens of thousands of clones, 88% seen once, with about 4.7% in the top ten. Sample: peripheral blood. The receptors were sampled from a human donor in a cohort sampled during active COVID-19.

V and J are TRBV18 and TRBJ2-7; 7 nucleotides align to TRBD2. With 3 bases clipped from V and 0 bases from J, the junction kept 8 bases outside the gene matches. Germline V lookup: CDR1 KGHSH, CDR2 LQKENI. This CDR3 has 16 amino acids. In DNA, the CDR3 is TGTGCCAGCTCACCCTTCACAACGGGGGGCTCCTACGAGCAGTACTTC. Protein product: CASSPFTTGGSYEQYF.

The chain couples TRBV29-1 to TRBJ2-3, with D perhaps TRBD2 (6 bases). Germline lookup yields CDR1 SQVTM and CDR2 ANQGSEA. This CDR3 has 13 residues. The V end was cut by 4 bases, the J end by 2 bases, with 10 bases between. As DNA, the CDR3 is TGCAGCGTTGCGCGGGACCACACAGATACGCAGTATTTT. Translated, it gives CSVARDHTDTQYF.

The rearrangement links TRBV7-2 to TRBJ2-5; D is unclear. This CDR3 contains 14 residues. Germline CDR1 SGHTA, CDR2 FQGNSA. Trimming took off 5 bases at V and 5 bases at J, with 15 bases between the two ends. CDR3 sequence: CASSGDPLGETQYF. DNA for the CDR3: TGTGCCAGCAGCGGAGACCCACTTGGGGAGACCCAGTACTTC. Full variable domain (outside the CDR3, taken from reference TRBV7-2 and TRBJ2-5): GAGVSQSPSNKVTEKGKDVELRCDPISGHTALYWYRQSLGQGLEFLIYFQGNSAPDKSGLPSDRFSAERTGGSVSTLTIQRTQQEDSAVYLCASSGDPLGETQYFGPGTRLLVL.

In the case of this clone: This same CDR3 is encoded by further DNA sequences in the sample. V and J are TRBV6-2 or TRBV6-3 and TRBJ1-5; 7 bases map to TRBD1. CDR1 and CDR2 from the germline V gene are MNHEY and SVGEGT. V was pared by 6 bases and J by 2 bases, with 4 bases of the junction left unmatched. The CDR3 loop spans 14 amino acids. The CDR3 coding sequence is TGTGCCAGCAGCCGTGGACAGGGCAATCAGCCCCAGCATTTT. Protein sequence: CASSRGQGNQPQHF.

The chain couples TRBV18 to TRBJ2-5, with a tentative D call TRBD1 (6 bases). The CDR3 is 15 residues long. V was trimmed by 3 bases and J by 4 bases, leaving 15 bases between them. Looked up from germline, CDR1 is KGHSH and CDR2 is LQKENI. The CDR3 protein is CASSPIQGSGETQYF. Here the CDR3 DNA reads TGTGCCAGCTCACCCATACAGGGATCTGGAGAGACCCAGTACTTC.

This clone was detected once. The chain links TRBV29-1 to TRBJ2-2; 8 bases agree with TRBD2. The CDR3 loop spans 17 amino acids. Unmatched junction bases numbered 17, after V lost 2 bases and J lost 9 bases. Germline-derived CDR1 and CDR2 are SQVTM and ANQGSEA. The CDR3 reads CSVELPLSGGRARELFF. The CDR3 DNA reads as TGCAGCGTTGAACTTCCCCTCAGCGGGGGCCGGGCGAGGGAGCTGTTTTTT.

The chain recombines TRBV19 with TRBJ2-7; TRBD1 is a possible D gene (6 bases). The length of the CDR3 is 13 residues. V was clipped by 5 bases and J by 4 bases, with 12 bases between them. The germline gives CDR1 LNHDA, CDR2 SQIVND (reference sequence). CDR3 DNA sequence: TGTGCCAGTAGTCGCCAGGGGTTTTACGAGCAGTACTTC. Translation: CASSRQGFYEQYF.

This clone was observed a handful of times. The chain combines TRBV5-1 with TRBJ2-1, with 10 positions matching TRBD1. From germline, CDR1 is SGHRS and CDR2 YFSETQ. The CDR3 runs to 12 residues. Trimming cost V 7 bases and J 6 bases; bases outside gene matches: 1. The CDR3 loop reads CASGTGANEQFF. The CDR3 nucleotides read TGCGCCAGCGGGACAGGGGCCAATGAGCAGTTCTTC.

This sequence joins TRBV18 and TRBJ1-5; D may be TRBD1 (6 bases). The CDR3 is 17 residues long. The ends were cut back, 4 bases at V and 5 bases at J, with 21 bases in the middle. CDR1 KGHSH and CDR2 LQKENI come from the germline V gene. The CDR3 DNA is TGTGCCAGCTCACAGGCAACGGGCAGGGGAAGTGATCAGCCCCAGCATTTT. As protein: CASSQATGRGSDQPQHF.

The rearrangement uses TRBV7-2 and TRBJ2-7; 8 bases agree with TRBD2. With V trimmed by 5 bases and J by 3 bases, 15 bases remained unmatched. Germline CDR1 is SGHTA and CDR2 is FQGNSA. The CDR3 is 17 amino acids. The CDR3 DNA follows: TGTGCCAGCAGCCTAATGGGAGTTGGCGGGGGGAACTACGAGCAGTACTTC. Protein sequence: CASSLMGVGGGNYEQYF.

The CDR3 bases are TGTGCCAGCAGCTTAGGTCTGGCGGGGGGCCGCACAGATACGCAGTATTTT. Its translation: CASSLGLAGGRTDTQYF. The V and J genes are TRBV7-2 and TRBJ2-3; 8 bases match TRBD2. The length of the CDR3 is 17 residues. V was clipped by 1 base and J by 1 base; unmatched bases: 7. Germline loops: CDR1 SGHTA, CDR2 FQGNSA.

V gene TRBV10-3 combines with J gene TRBJ2-7; 7 bases fit TRBD1. The CDR3 sequence is 13 residues long. Germline CDR1 and CDR2: ENHRY and SYGVKD. J was trimmed by 2 bases and V by 5 bases; bases with no gene match: 3. CDR3 DNA: TGTGCCATCAGTCGGGACAGCACCTACGAGCAGTACTTC. Translated, it gives CAISRDSTYEQYF.

V usage is TRBV18 and J usage is TRBJ1-5, with unresolved D. Germline lookup yields CDR1 KGHSH and CDR2 LQKENI. This CDR3 has 18 amino acids. The V gene lost 3 bases and the J gene lost 0 bases, with 18 bases spanning the gap. The CDR3 sequence: CASSPVKPGTVSNQPQHF. CDR3 nucleotide sequence: TGTGCCAGCTCACCCGTGAAACCGGGAACGGTTAGCAATCAGCCCCAGCATTTT.

The CDR3 DNA sequence: TGTGCCAGCAGCTTAGAGGCAGGTAAAGTGAACACTGAAGCTTTCTTT. Its translation is CASSLEAGKVNTEAFF. V gene TRBV11-2 combines with J gene TRBJ1-1; D is ambiguous. V was trimmed by 0 bases and J by 0 bases, leaving 11 bases between them. Germline V gene sequence: CDR1 SGHAT, CDR2 FQNNGV. This CDR3 contains 16 residues. The variable domain in full, completed from reference TRBV11-2 and TRBJ1-1, reads EAGVAQSPRYKIIEKRQSVAFWCNPISGHATLYWYQQILGQGPKLLIQFQNNGVVDDSQLPKDRFSAERLKGVDSTLKIQPAKLEDSAVYLCASSLEAGKVNTEAFFGQGTRLTVV.

The chain uses TRBV7-2 and TRBJ2-7; D perhaps matches TRBD1 (6 bases). Germline loops: CDR1 SGHTA, CDR2 FQGNSA. The V end lost 0 bases, the J end lost 0 bases, and 18 bases lay between the germline ends. This CDR3 contains 18 residues. In DNA form, the CDR3 reads TGTGCCAGCAGCTTAGCCTCGACAGGTCGATTTAACTCCTACGAGCAGTACTTC. Protein sequence: CASSLASTGRFNSYEQYF. The whole variable domain, filled in from reference TRBV7-2 and TRBJ2-7, reads GAGVSQSPSNKVTEKGKDVELRCDPISGHTALYWYRQSLGQGLEFLIYFQGNSAPDKSGLPSDRFSAERTGGSVSTLTIQRTQQEDSAVYLCASSLASTGRFNSYEQYFGPGTRLTVT.

V usage is TRBV14 and J usage is TRBJ1-2; unclear D gene. V lost 0 bases and J 8 bases, leaving 16 bases between the germline ends. This CDR3 is 15 amino acids long. The germline CDR1 and CDR2 sequences are SGHDN and FVKESK. The CDR3 region has the DNA TGTGCCAGCAGCCAAGATCCCTTCGGGAGGAAAGGCTACACCTTC. It translates to CASSQDPFGRKGYTF.

This chain connects TRBV5-1 to TRBJ1-2; D gene ambiguous. The CDR3 is 13 residues long. Per germline, CDR1 SGHRS and CDR2 YFSETQ. Trimming stripped 2 bases from V and 8 bases from J, with 13 bases between. In nucleotides, the CDR3 is TGCGCCAGCAGCTTCAGGATCGCCCAGGGCTACACCTTC. Residues: CASSFRIAQGYTF.

The rearrangement joins TRBV7-2 to TRBJ1-1, with a weak D call TRBD1 (6 bases). The CDR3 contains 15 residues. V lost 5 bases to trimming and J lost 3 bases, with 16 bases between them. Germline-derived CDR1 and CDR2 are SGHTA and FQGNSA. CDR3 protein: CASSRAQGYDTEAFF. In DNA, the CDR3 is TGTGCCAGCAGCAGGGCACAGGGTTATGACACTGAAGCTTTCTTT.

The chain employs TRBV28 and TRBJ1-4; 7 bases match TRBD1. From germline, CDR1 is MDHEN and CDR2 SYDVKM. The CDR3 spans 14 residues. V lost 6 bases, J lost 8 bases, and 9 bases stayed unmatched. The CDR3 bases are TGTGCCAGCAGCCTTGGGACAGCGCACGAAAAACTGTTTTTT. Protein: CASSLGTAHEKLFF.